This TCR beta chain was documented in a study of shared clonotypes between healthy human individuals. Points from the study as a whole: Clonotype sharing levels among donors were expected to vary with sequencing depth.

Only one count was recorded for this clone. Its antigen is as yet unknown. Germline lookup yields CDR1 SGHRS and CDR2 YFSETQ. The ends lost 4 bases at V and 5 bases at J; junction bases unmatched: 11. The CDR3 consists of 16 residues. TCRdb's copy holds only in-frame clones and misses some; the assay was immunoSEQ multiplex PCR. In the table there are approximately 530,000 clones, about 96% of which are singletons. V is TRBV5-1 and J is TRBJ2-3; 9 nucleotides match TRBD1. This receptor was taken from a woman aged 25 to 45 in good health. Sequences were obtained from naive CD4+ T cells sorted from blood. Noted subset: CD45RA+ positively selected. The CDR3: CASSRPTGGEGDTQYF. For the CDR3, the DNA is TGCGCCAGCAGCAGACCCACAGGGGGCGAGGGAGATACGCAGTATTTT.